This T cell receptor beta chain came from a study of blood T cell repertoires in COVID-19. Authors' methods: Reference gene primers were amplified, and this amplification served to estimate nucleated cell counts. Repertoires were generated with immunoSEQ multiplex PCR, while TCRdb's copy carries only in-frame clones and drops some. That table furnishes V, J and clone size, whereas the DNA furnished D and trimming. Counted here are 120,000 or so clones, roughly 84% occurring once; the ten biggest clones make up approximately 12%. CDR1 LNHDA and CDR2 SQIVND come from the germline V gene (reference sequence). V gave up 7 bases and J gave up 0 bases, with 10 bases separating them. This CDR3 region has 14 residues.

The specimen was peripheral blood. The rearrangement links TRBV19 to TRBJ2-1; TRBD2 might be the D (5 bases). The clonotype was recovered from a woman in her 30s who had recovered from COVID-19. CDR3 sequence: CASNPGVSYNEQFF. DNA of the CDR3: TGTGCCAGTAACCCCGGGGTCTCCTACAATGAGCAGTTCTTC.